Listed here is a single T cell receptor (beta chain). Its antigen is undetermined. Reverse transcription of about 0.45 to 1 ug RNA was carried out with random hexamers. The authors amplified TCR beta CDR3 across 54 Vbeta and 13 Jbeta using immunoSEQ multiplex PCR. MiXCR, run by TCRdb on the immunoSEQ multiplex PCR reads, gives a single entry per CDR3 protein. The sample includes approximately 200,000 distinct CDR3 sequences, approximately 95% of them seen just once. This entry comes from a study of CD8 T cells in Susac syndrome. Germline V lookup: CDR1 DFQATT, CDR2 SNEGSKA (reference sequence). The CDR3 is 13 residues long. Trimming cost V 3 bases and J 1 base, with 9 bases left between them. Broader study findings: The study's TCR sequencing and HLA analysis covered a relatively small number of individuals, and the study acknowledged this.

The sequenced material came from CD4+ T cells from PBMCs. This receptor was taken from a human donor with multiple sclerosis. The chain carries TRBV20-1 and TRBJ2-5; the D is unclear. CDR3 sequence reads: CSARGPTQETQYF. The CDR3 DNA sequence: TGCAGTGCTAGGGGCCCGACCCAAGAGACCCAGTACTTC.